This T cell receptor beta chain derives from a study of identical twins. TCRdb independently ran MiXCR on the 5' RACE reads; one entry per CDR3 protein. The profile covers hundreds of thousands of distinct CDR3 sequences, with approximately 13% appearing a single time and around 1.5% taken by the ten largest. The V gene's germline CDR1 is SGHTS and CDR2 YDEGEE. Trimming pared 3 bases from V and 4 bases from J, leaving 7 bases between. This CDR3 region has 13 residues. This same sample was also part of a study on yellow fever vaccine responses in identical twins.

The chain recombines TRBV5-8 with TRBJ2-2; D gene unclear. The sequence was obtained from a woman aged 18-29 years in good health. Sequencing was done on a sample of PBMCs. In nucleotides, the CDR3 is TGTGCCAGCAGCTGGGCCACCACCGGGGAGCTGTTTTTT. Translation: CASSWATTGELFF. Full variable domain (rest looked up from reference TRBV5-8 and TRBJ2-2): EAGVTQSPTHLIKTRGQQATLRCSPISGHTSVYWYQQALGLGLQFLLWYDEGEERNRGNFPPRFSGRQFPNYSSELNVNALELEDSALYLCASSWATTGELFFGEGSRLTVL.